This T cell receptor (beta chain) was captured by sequencing in a study of T cell repertoires in cytomegalovirus infection. Note on this clonotype: Antigen unknown.

In TCRdb, the reads were re-called with MiXCR into one record per CDR3 protein. This sample has some 900,000 distinct CDR3 sequences, with approximately 32% found just once. V was cut by 5 bases and J by 3 bases, with 11 bases left in between. The CDR3 spans 14 residues. Germline V gives CDR1 MNHEY, CDR2 SMNVEV (reference sequence). The J gene is TRBJ2-1, the V gene TRBV27, with D possibly matching TRBD2 (6 bases). The TCR sequence derives from a human donor in good health (CMV status not recorded). Some clones in this sample may be carry-over from other donors' samples. The sample was cultured CD8+ T cells from PBMCs, taken from culture after CMV antigen stimulation. CDR3 in DNA: TGTGCCAGCAGTACCTCGGGGGACTACAATGAGCAGTTCTTC. Translating it yields CASSTSGDYNEQFF.